Shown below are 8 T cell receptor beta chains from a single sample sequenced in a study of long-term antiretroviral therapy in people with HIV. immunoSEQ v3.0 was run at survey level. Generated by immunoSEQ multiplex PCR, the TCRdb table keeps only in-frame clones and is missing some. Of roughly 13,000 clones in the sample, 70% to 80% were seen once. Sequenced material: unsorted PBMCs, taken 1.3 years before starting antiretroviral therapy. The receptors derive from a man aged 35-49 years with HIV.

This chain uses TRBV5-1 with TRBJ2-3; D remains unclear. CDR1 SGHRS and CDR2 YFSETQ come from the germline V gene. Trimming left V 2 bases short and J 2 bases short, with 12 bases between. This CDR3 spans 15 amino acids. The CDR3 DNA sequence: TGCGCCAGCAGCTTTCAAGGGTCCCTCACAGATACGCAGTATTTT. Residues: CASSFQGSLTDTQYF.

The rearrangement joins TRBV27 to TRBJ2-7; D is tentatively TRBD1 or TRBD2 (5 bases each). The CDR3 consists of 13 residues. V was cut by 3 bases and J by 6 bases, with 12 bases left in between. CDR1 is MNHEY and CDR2 is SMNVEV in the germline V gene (reference sequence). CDR3 residues: CASSFERDGEQYF. The CDR3 bases are TGTGCCAGCAGTTTCGAAAGGGACGGCGAGCAGTACTTC.

The gene calls are TRBV30 and TRBJ1-6; no clear D gene. This CDR3 is built from 13 residues. CDR1 is GTSNPN, CDR2 SVGIG, per germline (reference sequence). V lost 0 bases, J lost 10 bases, and 10 bases lay in between. CDR3: CAWSVKGGSPLHF. CDR3 in DNA: TGTGCCTGGAGTGTGAAGGGAGGGTCACCCCTCCACTTT.

The chain joins TRBV4-2 to TRBJ1-2; D not resolved. The CDR3 is made up of 17 amino acids. The V end was cut by 0 bases, the J end by 4 bases, with 18 bases between. Germline V gene sequence: CDR1 LGHNA, CDR2 YNFKEQ. The CDR3 sequence: CASSQDPDPLLPYGYTF. CDR3 DNA: TGTGCCAGCAGCCAAGATCCTGACCCGCTTCTACCCTATGGCTACACCTTC.

The CDR3 region is CASSLATGFYEQYF. CDR3 nucleotide sequence: TGTGCCAGCAGCTTAGCAACGGGATTCTACGAGCAGTACTTC. This chain uses TRBV7-9 with TRBJ2-7; D perhaps matches TRBD2 (5 bases). Germline V gene lookup returns CDR1 SEHNR and CDR2 FQNEAQ (reference sequence). Trimming shortened V by 0 bases and J by 3 bases, and 9 bases separated the two germline ends. The CDR3 has 14 amino acids.

This clone was observed a single time. The rearrangement joins TRBV5-1 to TRBJ2-7; 9 nucleotides line up with TRBD1. Germline V gives CDR1 SGHRS, CDR2 YFSETQ. V was pared by 0 bases and J by 3 bases, with 4 bases of the junction left unmatched. The CDR3 length is 15 residues. CDR3 sequence: CASSLGQGEFYEQYF. The CDR3, as DNA: TGCGCCAGCAGCTTGGGACAGGGGGAGTTCTACGAGCAGTACTTC.

CDR3 loop: CASAPGTSDTGELFF. CDR3 coding DNA: TGTGCCAGCGCCCCCGGGACTAGCGACACCGGGGAGCTGTTTTTT. This rearrangement joins TRBV11-3 to TRBJ2-2, with 10 bases identical to TRBD2. The V segment lost 8 bases and the J segment 3 bases; nucleotides outside the gene matches: 6. The germline CDR1 and CDR2 sequences are SGHNT and YENEEA. The CDR3 spans 15 residues.

This sequence joins TRBV25-1 and TRBJ2-3, with 9 bases identical to TRBD2. Germline loops: CDR1 MGHDK, CDR2 SYGVNS. With V trimmed by 4 bases and J by 6 bases, 11 bases remained unmatched. The CDR3 extends over 16 amino acids. CDR3 sequence reads: CASSVERGEPRDTQYF. The CDR3 DNA reads as TGTGCCAGCAGTGTGGAGCGGGGGGAACCTCGGGATACGCAGTATTTT. Looking up the rest from reference TRBV25-1 and TRBJ2-3 gives the full variable domain: EADIYQTPRYLVIGTGKKITLECSQTMGHDKMYWYQQDPGMELHLIHYSYGVNSTEKGDLSSESTVSRIRTEHFPLTLESARPSHTSQYLCASSVERGEPRDTQYFGPGTRLTVL.